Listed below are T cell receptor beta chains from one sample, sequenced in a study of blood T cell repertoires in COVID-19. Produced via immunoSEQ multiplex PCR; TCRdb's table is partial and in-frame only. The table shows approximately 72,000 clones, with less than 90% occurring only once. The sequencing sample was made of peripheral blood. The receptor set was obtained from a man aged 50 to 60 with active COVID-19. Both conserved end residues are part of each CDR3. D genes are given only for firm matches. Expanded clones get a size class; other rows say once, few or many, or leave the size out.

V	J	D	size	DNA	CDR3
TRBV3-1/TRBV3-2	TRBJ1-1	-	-	TGTGCCAGCACGCCCCACCGCAGTCAGGGGACTGAAGCTTTCTTT	CASTPHRSQGTEAFF
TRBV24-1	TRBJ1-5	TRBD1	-	TGTGCCACCAGTGATCCCATCGACAGGGGGCAAGATCAGCCCCAGCATTTT	CATSDPIDRGQDQPQHF
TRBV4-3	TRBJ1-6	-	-	TGCGCCAGCAGCCAAAGCCGCGGGACGCGTAATTCACCCCTCCACTTT	CASSQSRGTRNSPLHF
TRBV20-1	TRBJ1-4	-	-	TGCAGCCCGGACAGTGAAAAACTGTTTTTT	CSPDSEKLFF
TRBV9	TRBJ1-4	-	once	TGTGCCAGCAGCCCACGAGGAGGAGAAAAACTGTTTTTT	CASSPRGGEKLFF
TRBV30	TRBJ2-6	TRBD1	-	TGTGCCTGGAGACCTAGGGGGACAGGCTCTGGGGCCAACGTCCTGACTTTC	CAWRPRGTGSGANVLTF
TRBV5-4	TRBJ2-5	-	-	TGTGCCAGCAGCTTTAGCGTAACCCAAGAGACCCAGTACTTC	CASSFSVTQETQYF
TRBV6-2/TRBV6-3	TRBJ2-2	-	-	TGTGCCAGCAGCCAATTCGGGGCCGGGGAGCTGTTTTTT	CASSQFGAGELFF
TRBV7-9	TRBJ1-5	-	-	TGTGCCAGCAGCTTAGGAAGCGGGGGCAATCAGCCCCAGCATTTT	CASSLGSGGNQPQHF
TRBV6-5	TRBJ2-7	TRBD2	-	TGTGCCAGCAGGCAGGGCCCTAGCGGGATCTACGAGCAGTACTTC	CASRQGPSGIYEQYF
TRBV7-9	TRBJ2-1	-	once	TGTGCCACGAATGTCGCGGGCGATGAGCAGTTCTTC	CATNVAGDEQFF
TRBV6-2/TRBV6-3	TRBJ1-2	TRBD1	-	TGTGCCAGCAGTTACTCGACGAGGGGGCGAGGCTACACCTTC	CASSYSTRGRGYTF
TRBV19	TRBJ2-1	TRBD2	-	TGTGCCAGTAGTATCCAAACCGGGACTAGCCAGTTCTTC	CASSIQTGTSQFF
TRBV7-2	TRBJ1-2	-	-	TGTGCCAGCAGCTTAGGGGGCCCAGGGAGGGGCTATGGCTACACCTTC	CASSLGGPGRGYGYTF
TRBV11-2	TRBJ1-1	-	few	TGTGCCAGCAGCCCCTACCGCGGGAACATGAACACTGAAGCTTTCTTT	CASSPYRGNMNTEAFF
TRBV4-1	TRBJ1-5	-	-	TGCGCCAGCAGCCAGGGGGGGGTCCGAAGCAATCAGCCCCAGCATTTT	CASSQGGVRSNQPQHF
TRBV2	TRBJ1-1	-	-	TGTGCCAGCATGGCAGCGATGAACACTGAAGCTTTCTTT	CASMAAMNTEAFF
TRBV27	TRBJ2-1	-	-	TGTGCCAGCAGTCTAGGGGGCAATGAGCAGTTCTTC	CASSLGGNEQFF